This note documents a single T cell receptor beta chain sequence. What it binds is not known. The data were obtained in a study of shared clonotypes between healthy human individuals. Across the study: CD4 naive cells filled three plates per donor, CD4 memory three, CD8 naive two and CD8 memory one. The study, taken as a whole, reports: Relative to memory subsets, naive subsets generally showed larger estimated richness. Clonotype sharing across four donors was observed for around 4.5% of naive CD4 clonotypes.

Original processing methods: Owing to the provision of junction-only sequences devoid of quality scores by immunoSEQ, filtering differed. Produced via immunoSEQ multiplex PCR; TCRdb's table is partial and in-frame only. V and J calls and clone size are given by that table; D and trimming were obtained from the DNA. The sample yields roughly 2.2 million clones, over 90% seen once. The trim removed 2 bases at V and 6 bases at J, leaving 8 bases unmatched. CDR3 length equals 16 residues. Germline V gene sequence: CDR1 MGHRA, CDR2 YSYEKL. The sequencing sample was made of naive CD4+ T cells from PBMCs. Subset noted: CD45RA+ positively selected. This chain connects TRBV4-1 to TRBJ2-7, with 12 bases that match TRBD1. The TCR comes from a man aged 18 to 30 in good health. Some clones in this sample may be carry-over from other donors' samples. The CDR3 loop reads CASSQLPGTGGREQYF. The CDR3 nucleotides read TGCGCCAGCAGCCAACTGCCCGGGACAGGGGGCCGCGAGCAGTACTTC.